Listed below are T cell receptor beta chains from one sample, sequenced in a study of metastatic and nonmetastatic thyroid tumors. TCRdb used MiXCR to call clones anew from the PCR reads. The data hold 43,000 or so clones, with roughly 4% observed a single time. Sequencing used blood. The receptors here all came from a female donor with papillary thyroid cancer or a benign thyroid nodule (not recorded which). Some clones in this sample may be carry-over from other donors' samples. Both conserved end residues are part of each CDR3. A D gene is named only where the DNA matches it firmly. The size field is filled for only some rows; it gives once, few, many or a size class.

j_call d_call clone_size v_call cdr3_nt cdr3_aa
TRBJ2-7 - few TRBV6-2/TRBV6-3 TGTGCCAGCAGAGCCGGGACGGCAACCTACGAGCAGTACTTC CASRAGTATYEQYF
TRBJ2-7 - - TRBV27 TGTGCCAGCACTTTATCGCGGTGTGGAAACTCCTACGAGCAGTACTTC CASTLSRCGNSYEQYF
TRBJ1-6 - few TRBV6-5 TGTGCCAGCAGTTACAGGGGTCTCGATTCACCCCTCCACTTT CASSYRGLDSPLHF
TRBJ2-2 - medium-sized TRBV6-4 TGTGCCAGCAGTGACAGGGGCACCGGGGAGCTGTTTTTT CASSDRGTGELFF
TRBJ2-7 TRBD1 few TRBV4-1 TGCGCCAGCAGCCTGGGGCTTAGCGGGACAGGGGCTAACGAGCAGTACTTC CASSLGLSGTGANEQYF
TRBJ1-1 TRBD1 many TRBV7-8 TGTGCCAGCAGCTTACCGGGACAGGGCGAGAACACTGAAGCTTTCTTT CASSLPGQGENTEAFF
TRBJ2-1 TRBD2 - TRBV4-2 TGTGCCAGCAGCCCCCGAACTAGCGGAGAAAAATACAATGAGCAGTTCTTC CASSPRTSGEKYNEQFF
TRBJ1-1 - few TRBV12-3/TRBV12-4 TGTGCCAGCAGTTTACCATTTGCGAACACTGAAGCTTTCTTT CASSLPFANTEAFF
TRBJ1-1 - many TRBV19 TGTGCCAGTAGTATGGGACGAATGAACACTGAAGCTTTCTTT CASSMGRMNTEAFF
TRBJ1-5 - many TRBV10-3 TGTGCCACCGCCAGGAGTCAGCCCCAGCATTTT CATARSQPQHF
TRBJ2-1 TRBD1 many TRBV11-3 TGTGCCAGCAGCTTCCGAGGGGGCGGAGTGGGCCTTAATGAGCAGTTCTTC CASSFRGGGVGLNEQFF